These T cell receptor beta chains were read from a single sample in a study of T-cell reconstitution after alpha-beta-depleted transplantation in children. TCRdb re-called the PCR reads with MiXCR, one entry per CDR3 protein. The sample shows 190,000 or so distinct CDR3 sequences, approximately 6.8% of them seen only once. The sample was PBMCs from the stem cell graft donor, taken from the stem cell graft. These receptors were collected from a human donor who donated a stem cell graft to a child with Wiskott-Aldrich syndrome. Both conserved end residues are part of each CDR3. D genes are given only for firm matches. Only some rows state a clone size, as once, few, many or a class for expanded clones.

abundance	j_gene	v_gene	d_gene	CDR3nt	CDR3aa
many	TRBJ2-1	TRBV7-2	TRBD2	TGTGCCAGCAGCTCGGGACTAGCGGGAAATAGCGAGCAGTTCTTC	CASSSGLAGNSEQFF
few	TRBJ1-5	TRBV7-8	.	TGTGCCAGCAGCTTAGCTTCGGGGGAGGTAGATCAGCCCCAGCATTTT	CASSLASGEVDQPQHF
many	TRBJ2-1	TRBV3-1	.	TGTGCCAGCAGCCAAGATCTGGAGGGGTCTAAGCAGTTCTTC	CASSQDLEGSKQFF
many	TRBJ2-1	TRBV12-3/TRBV12-4	TRBD2	TGTGCCAGCAGTTCCGGACTAGCGGGGGCAGGGGATGAGCAGTTCTTC	CASSSGLAGAGDEQFF
many	TRBJ2-7	TRBV12-5	.	TGTGCTAGTGGTTCGGGTTTCTACGAGCAGTACTTC	CASGSGFYEQYF
many	TRBJ2-1	TRBV27	TRBD2	TGTGCCAGCAGTTGGACTAGCCCGTACAATGAGCAGTTCTTC	CASSWTSPYNEQFF
many	TRBJ2-7	TRBV20-1	TRBD2	TGCAGTGCTAGAGCGGGAGGGCAACACGAGCAGTACTTC	CSARAGGQHEQYF
.	TRBJ2-7	TRBV11-2	TRBD2	TGTGCCAGCAGCTTCCGGGCTTCTCCGGGACTAGCGCCTTACGAGCAGTACTTC	CASSFRASPGLAPYEQYF
many	TRBJ2-1	TRBV5-1	TRBD1	TGCGCCAGCACCGACAGGGGTGACGGGAATGAGCAGTTCTTC	CASTDRGDGNEQFF
many	TRBJ1-1	TRBV9	.	TGTGCCAGCAGCGTGATGATGAACACTGAAGCTTTCTTT	CASSVMMNTEAFF
.	TRBJ2-5	TRBV20-1	.	TGCAGTGCTAGGGGGGGAGAAGAGACCCAGTACTTC	CSARGGEETQYF
.	TRBJ2-7	TRBV12-3/TRBV12-4	TRBD1	TGTGCCAGCAGTCGGACAGGGGGTAACTACGAGCAGTACTTC	CASSRTGGNYEQYF
many	TRBJ2-3	TRBV4-3	TRBD2	TGCGCCAGCAGCCAGATATTAGCGGGAGGGCCCACAGATACGCAGTATTTT	CASSQILAGGPTDTQYF
many	TRBJ2-1	TRBV5-1	TRBD1	TGCGCCAGCAGCTCTTCATCAGGGGGCCGACCCTACAATGAGCAGTTCTTC	CASSSSSGGRPYNEQFF
many	TRBJ2-6	TRBV11-1	.	TGTGCCAGCAGCGAACCGCCCACAGGTTTCTCTGGGGCCAACGTCCTGACTTTC	CASSEPPTGFSGANVLTF
many	TRBJ2-2	TRBV24-1	TRBD1	TGTGCCACCAGTGAACCCAGGGGGTTGGACACCGGGGAGCTGTTTTTT	CATSEPRGLDTGELFF
many	TRBJ1-5	TRBV12-3/TRBV12-4	.	TGTGCCAGCAGTTTAGCTTTTGACTTAGGAGGCAATCAGCCCCAGCATTTT	CASSLAFDLGGNQPQHF
many	TRBJ1-1	TRBV5-1	TRBD1	TGCGCCAGCAGCTTGAGGGGGCAAGACGAAGCTTTCTTT	CASSLRGQDEAFF